Given below is one T cell receptor (beta chain) in context. This sample stems from a study of CD8+ T cells in alopecia areata. Following extraction, RNA underwent reverse transcription to cDNA, which served as the sequencing template. Measured with immunoSEQ multiplex PCR; TCRdb has only the in-frame clones, and not every one. The repertoire consists of 120,000 to 150,000 clones, with over 70% occurring once and the leading ten covering about 14%. Starting from PBMCs, sorting isolated CD4+ and CD8+ T cells. The CDR3 has 16 amino acids. The V gene's germline CDR1 is MNHNY and CDR2 SVGAGI (reference sequence). With V trimmed by 6 bases and J by 4 bases, 11 bases remained unmatched.

Sequenced here: CD8+ T cells sorted from blood, sampled at week 0. This clonotype was sampled from a human donor with alopecia areata. The rearrangement links TRBV6-6 to TRBJ2-2; 7 bases map to TRBD2. The CDR3 DNA sequence: TGTGCCAGCAGCTGGGCCCAGCGGGACGGCACCGGGGAGCTGTTTTTT. Amino acids: CASSWAQRDGTGELFF.